This TCR beta chain derives from a study of response to subunit inactivated influenza vaccine. General observations from the study: It was the authors' suggestion that each seasonal influenza vaccination recruits few new T cells.

V shed 6 bases and J 3 bases; nucleotides not matched to a gene: 6. CDR1 and CDR2 from the germline V gene are MNHEY and SVGEGT. The CDR3 is 15 amino acids. TCRdb re-analysed the RT-PCR reads in MiXCR, keeping a single row per CDR3 protein. The sample lists fewer than 250,000 distinct CDR3 sequences; 14% were seen once. A note on this clonotype: As yet, its antigen is unknown.

This specimen consisted of CD8+ T cells sorted from PBMCs, obtained 5 to 6 days after vaccination. The receptor comes from a man in his fifties who received an inactivated influenza vaccine. This chain links TRBV6-2 or TRBV6-3 with TRBJ2-1, with TRBD2 identical over 9 bases. CDR3 loop: CASSLAGNGYNEQFF. In nucleotides, the CDR3 is TGTGCCAGCAGCCTAGCGGGAAATGGCTACAATGAGCAGTTCTTC.